The 9 T cell receptor beta chains reported below all come from one sample, sequenced in a study of siplizumab effects on memory and regulatory T cells. Clones were read by immunoSEQ multiplex PCR, and TCRdb kept only the in-frame ones, dropping some. The table has around 100,000 clones, around nine tenths seen once. Sequenced material: CD4+ T cells sorted from blood. The receptors stem from a human donor in good health.

Only one count was recorded for this clone. The chain carries TRBV5-5 and TRBJ2-5; possibly TRBD2 for D (6 bases). This CDR3 is built from 15 residues. Trimming removed 4 bases from V and 7 bases from J, with 20 bases in between. Germline lookup yields CDR1 SGHKS and CDR2 YYEKEE (reference sequence). CDR3 coding DNA: TGTGCCAGCAGCATGCGGGACGGACCCCCGGGGACCCAGTACTTC. Protein: CASSMRDGPPGTQYF.

The table lists this clone with a few counts. This chain uses TRBV25-1 with TRBJ2-2; possibly TRBD2 for D (6 bases). Germline-derived CDR1 and CDR2 are MGHDK and SYGVNS. There are 16 residues in the CDR3. V lost 8 bases, J lost 5 bases, and 21 bases lay in between. The CDR3 is CASAGGVVLSTGELFF. The CDR3 DNA follows: TGTGCCAGCGCCGGCGGGGTAGTGTTGTCGACCGGGGAGCTGTTTTTT.

The chain employs TRBV7-3 and TRBJ2-1; 9 nucleotides line up with TRBD2. This CDR3 is 15 amino acids long. Germline V gene lookup returns CDR1 SGHTA and CDR2 FQGTGA. J was trimmed by 4 bases and V by 3 bases; bases with no gene match: 4. This CDR3 reads CASSFKTSGYNEQFF. CDR3 DNA sequence: TGTGCCAGCAGCTTTAAAACTAGCGGGTACAATGAGCAGTTCTTC. The full variable domain, with the rest looked up from reference TRBV7-3 and TRBJ2-1, is GAGVSQTPSNKVTEKGKYVELRCDPISGHTALYWYRQSLGQGPEFLIYFQGTGAADDSGLPNDRFFAVRPEGSVSTLKIQRTERGDSAVYLCASSFKTSGYNEQFFGPGTRLTVL.

The V call is TRBV2, the J call TRBJ1-4; D is unclear. The germline gives CDR1 SNHLY, CDR2 FYNNEI. CDR3 length equals 14 residues. The V gene lost 0 bases and the J gene lost 9 bases, with 11 bases spanning the gap. The CDR3 DNA is TGTGCCAGCAGTGAAGCGCTTCGCGCCCAAAAACTGTTTTTT. Its translation is CASSEALRAQKLFF.

The gene calls are TRBV15 and TRBJ2-5; weak D call: TRBD2 (6 bases). Germline assignment: CDR1 LNHNV and CDR2 YYDKDF (reference sequence). V dropped 0 bases and J dropped 2 bases, with 13 bases sitting between them. The CDR3 length is 16 residues. The CDR3 spells CATSRDSGVLQETQYF. The CDR3 DNA is TGTGCCACCAGCAGAGATTCGGGGGTCCTACAAGAGACCCAGTACTTC.

This clone was counted once. The chain links TRBV5-5 to TRBJ1-1; D is undetermined. This CDR3 spans 14 amino acids. Germline V CDR1 and CDR2: SGHKS, YYEKEE (reference sequence). V lost 4 bases to trimming and J lost 1 base, with 11 bases between them. Written as DNA, the CDR3 is TGTGCCAGCAGCCGGTGGACGGAGAACACTGAAGCTTTCTTT. This encodes CASSRWTENTEAFF.

The chain couples TRBV5-1 to TRBJ2-3; D gene unclear. Germline V lookup: CDR1 SGHRS, CDR2 YFSETQ. CDR3 length equals 13 residues. V lost 3 bases and J 6 bases, leaving 11 bases between the germline ends. The chain's CDR3 is CASSSDASDTQYF. CDR3 sequence (DNA): TGCGCCAGCAGCTCCGACGCATCGGATACGCAGTATTTT.

The rearrangement links TRBV4-1 to TRBJ2-1; perhaps TRBD1 as D (6 bases). The length of the CDR3 is 17 residues. Germline CDR1 and CDR2: MGHRA and YSYEKL. Trimming removed 4 bases at V and 1 base at J, with 17 bases between. Here the CDR3 reads CASSRVLQGLSYNEQFF. The CDR3 DNA reads TGCGCCAGCAGCCGTGTACTACAGGGCTTGTCCTACAATGAGCAGTTCTTC.

The gene calls are TRBV25-1 and TRBJ2-1; 7 bases match TRBD2. After removal of 3 bases from V and 2 bases from J, the junction contained 4 bases not matched to a gene. This CDR3 comprises 15 residues. Germline CDR1 is MGHDK and CDR2 is SYGVNS. The CDR3: CASSEGGKTYNEQFF. CDR3 DNA sequence: TGTGCCAGCAGTGAGGGGGGGAAAACCTACAATGAGCAGTTCTTC.